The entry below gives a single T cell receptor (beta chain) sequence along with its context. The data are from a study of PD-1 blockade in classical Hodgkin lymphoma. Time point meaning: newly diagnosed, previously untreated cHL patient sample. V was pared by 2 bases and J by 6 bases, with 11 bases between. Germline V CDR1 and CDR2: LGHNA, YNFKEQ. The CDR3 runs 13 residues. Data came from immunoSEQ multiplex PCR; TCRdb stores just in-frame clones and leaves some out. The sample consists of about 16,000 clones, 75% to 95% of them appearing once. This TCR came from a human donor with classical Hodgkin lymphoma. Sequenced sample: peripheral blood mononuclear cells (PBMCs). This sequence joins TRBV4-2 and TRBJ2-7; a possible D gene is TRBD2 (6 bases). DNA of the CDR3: TGTGCCAGCAGCCAACCGACTAGATCCGAGCAGTACTTC. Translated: CASSQPTRSEQYF.